The entry that follows covers one T cell receptor beta chain sequence. The CDR3 goes on 3 residues after the read ends, and that part is filled in from the germline J gene. There are 15 residues in the CDR3. V lost 1 base and J lost 4; bases outside the gene matches: 5. CDR1 is SGHTA and CDR2 is FQGNSA in the germline V gene. The sample is drawn from a study of T cells in women clearing cervical HPV infection. Study in general: Donors had HPV16-related CIN3 or worse; 2 had invasive cancer. HLA type could not be excluded as a confounder. Controls gave blood once infection was undetectable; cases at lesion identification.

Average input was roughly 1,200 ng genomic DNA for immunoSEQ TCR beta CDR3 amplification. Assay used: immunoSEQ multiplex PCR; TCRdb lists only in-frame clones, some missing. The sample totals tens of thousands of clones. The TCR was taken from a woman between 18 and 70 years old with a cervical HPV16 infection that either progressed to CIN3+ or cleared (not recorded which). The sequenced material came from blood buffy coat. The chain is built from TRBV7-2 and TRBJ2-5, with 8 bases that match TRBD1. The sequenced CDR3 bases are TGTGCCAGCAGCTTAGGTGCAGGGGGCAGAGAGACC. Its translation is CASSLGAGGRET. The whole CDR3 sequence reads CASSLGAGGRETQYF.